The present T cell receptor (beta chain) was sequenced within a study of T cells in Graves' hyperthyroidism and ophthalmopathy. Study context: Once the initial diagnosis was made, peripheral blood was obtained before any treatment. Study observations and caveats: In simple terms, a model built on 13 V-J features told ophthalmopathy apart from stable hyperthyroidism.

Germline CDR1 KGHSH, CDR2 LQKENI. The CDR3 runs to 15 residues. The junction had 8 bases not matched to a gene; V was cut back by 2 bases and J by 5 bases. Patients with ophthalmopathy all had a Clinical Activity Score of at least 3, a NOSPECS grade of at least 4 and duration under 3 months. For the diagnoses, clinical symptoms, serum thyroxine and TRAb, thyroid ultrasound and orbital computed tomography were used. This clonotype was found many times. Antigen specificity is unknown. The CDR3 regions of TCR beta were amplified from RNA transcripts. The study used the HTBI primer set for a first-round RT-PCR of the TCR CDR3. Each CDR3 protein gets one entry after TCRdb re-called the multiplex PCR reads with MiXCR. The sample has about 350,000 distinct CDR3 sequences; roughly 18% are singletons.

This receptor was taken from a woman in her forties with Graves' ophthalmopathy. The sequencing input was blood. The chain employs TRBV18 and TRBJ1-1; TRBD1 matches at 7 bases. The CDR3 sequence: CASSPAQGVGTEAFF. The CDR3, as DNA: TGTGCCAGCTCACCAGCCCAGGGGGTAGGGACTGAAGCTTTCTTT.